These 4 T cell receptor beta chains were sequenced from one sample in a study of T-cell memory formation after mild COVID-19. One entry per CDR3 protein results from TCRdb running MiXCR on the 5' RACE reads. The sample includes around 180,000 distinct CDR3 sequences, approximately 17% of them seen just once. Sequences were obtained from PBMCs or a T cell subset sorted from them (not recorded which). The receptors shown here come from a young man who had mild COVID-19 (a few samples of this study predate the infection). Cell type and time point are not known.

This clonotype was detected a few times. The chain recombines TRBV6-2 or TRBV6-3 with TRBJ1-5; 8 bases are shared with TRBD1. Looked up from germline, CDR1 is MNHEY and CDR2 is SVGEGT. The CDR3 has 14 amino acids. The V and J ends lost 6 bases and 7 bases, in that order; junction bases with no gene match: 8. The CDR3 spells CASRAGQGRQPQHF. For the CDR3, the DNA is TGTGCCAGCAGGGCAGGACAGGGCCGACAGCCCCAGCATTTT.

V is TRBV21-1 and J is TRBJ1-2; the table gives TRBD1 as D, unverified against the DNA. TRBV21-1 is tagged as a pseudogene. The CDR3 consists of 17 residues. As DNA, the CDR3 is TGTGCCAGCAGCAGCCCTCTGCGACAGGGAGATTCCTATGGCTACACCTTC. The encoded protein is CASSSPLRQGDSYGYTF.

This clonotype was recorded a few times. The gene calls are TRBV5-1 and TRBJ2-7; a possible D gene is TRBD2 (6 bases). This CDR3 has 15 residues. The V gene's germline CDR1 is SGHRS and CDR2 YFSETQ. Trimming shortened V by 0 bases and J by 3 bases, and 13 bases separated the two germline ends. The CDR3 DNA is TGCGCCAGCAGCTTGGATGTTGGGGGGATCTACGAGCAGTACGTC. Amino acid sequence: CASSLDVGGIYEQYV.

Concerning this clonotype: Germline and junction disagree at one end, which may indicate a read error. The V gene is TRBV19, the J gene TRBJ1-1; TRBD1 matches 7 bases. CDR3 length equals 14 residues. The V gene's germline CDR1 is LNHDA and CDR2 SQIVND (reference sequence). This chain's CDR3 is CASSLRGRNAEAFF. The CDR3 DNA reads TGTGCCAGTAGTCTCAGGGGGAGGAACGCTGAAGCTTTCTTT.